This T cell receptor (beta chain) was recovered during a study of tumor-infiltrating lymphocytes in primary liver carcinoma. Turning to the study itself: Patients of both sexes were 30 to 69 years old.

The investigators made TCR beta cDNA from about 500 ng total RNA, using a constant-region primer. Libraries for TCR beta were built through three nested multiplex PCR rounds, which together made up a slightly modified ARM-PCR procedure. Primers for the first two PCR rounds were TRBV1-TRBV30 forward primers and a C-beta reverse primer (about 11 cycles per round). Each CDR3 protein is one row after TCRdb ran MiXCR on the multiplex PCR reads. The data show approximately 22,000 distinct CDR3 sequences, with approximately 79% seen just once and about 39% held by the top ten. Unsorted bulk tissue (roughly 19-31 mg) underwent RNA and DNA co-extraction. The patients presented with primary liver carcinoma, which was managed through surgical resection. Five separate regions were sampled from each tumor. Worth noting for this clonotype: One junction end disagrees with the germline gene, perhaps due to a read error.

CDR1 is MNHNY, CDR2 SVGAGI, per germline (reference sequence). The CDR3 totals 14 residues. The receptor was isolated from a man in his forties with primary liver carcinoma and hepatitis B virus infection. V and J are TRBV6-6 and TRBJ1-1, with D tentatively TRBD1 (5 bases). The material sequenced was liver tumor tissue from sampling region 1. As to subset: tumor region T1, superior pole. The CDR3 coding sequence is TGTGTCAGCTGTTACCTTGGACACGACACTGAAGCTTTCTTT. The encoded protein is CVSCYLGHDTEAFF.